These 3 T cell receptor beta chains were sequenced from one sample in a study of blood T cell repertoires in COVID-19. Some clones are missing from TCRdb's copy, which holds only in-frame ones; the method was immunoSEQ multiplex PCR. This sample has roughly 400,000 clones, with 70% to 90% found just once. The sequenced sample consisted of peripheral blood. The receptors originated from a woman in her sixties or seventies with COVID-19, enrolled during active disease.

Only one count was recorded for this clone. The V gene is TRBV19, the J gene TRBJ2-1; the match to TRBD1 covers 10 bases. The CDR3 spans 15 residues. Germline lookup yields CDR1 LNHDA and CDR2 SQIVND (reference sequence). Trimming removed 9 bases from V and 4 bases from J; junction bases left unmatched: 9. CDR3 in amino acids: CASAQGQGPYNEQFF. CDR3 DNA: TGTGCCAGCGCTCAGGGACAGGGGCCATACAATGAGCAGTTCTTC.

V gene TRBV28 combines with J gene TRBJ2-5; D not resolved. This CDR3 has 11 residues. Trimming took 5 bases from V and 5 from J, leaving 6 bases between them. In germline, CDR1 is MDHEN, CDR2 SYDVKM. DNA for the CDR3: TGTGCCAGCAGTCCTTCGGAGACCCAGTACTTC. This translates into CASSPSETQYF.

The chain joins TRBV6-1 to TRBJ1-4; maybe TRBD1 (6 bases). From germline, CDR1 is MNHNS and CDR2 SASEGT. Trimming took 2 bases from V and 3 from J, leaving 10 bases between them. The CDR3 is 15 amino acids. CDR3: CASSEMGAANEKLFF. The DNA of the CDR3 is TGTGCCAGCAGTGAAATGGGGGCAGCTAATGAAAAACTGTTTTTT.